This TCR beta chain was recorded in a study of cytomegalovirus exposure and HLA in healthy donors. Study-wide background: In a later analysis, the roughly 120 validation repertoires were reported to have used the same platform as the 600 to 800 first-cohort repertoires. Study findings and constraints: Clusters of TCRs from the first cohort tended to co-occur in the 95 to 150 validation repertoires (as a later analysis found). It was confirmed in vitro that a few of the CMV-associated chains were specific for CMV antigens. High specificity and sensitivity for cytomegalovirus status were reported for the classifier.

Only a few counts were recorded for this clone. Antigen specificity is unknown. Sequenced by immunoSEQ multiplex PCR; TCRdb stores in-frame clones only, minus some. The sample has around 150,000 clones; about 82% are singletons. Germline values: CDR1 KGHSH, CDR2 LQKENI. V shed 4 bases, J shed 3 bases, and the junction held 15 bases outside the gene matches. The CDR3 contains 17 residues. This clonotype was sampled from a man under 40 in good health and CMV-seropositive. This chain uses TRBV18 with TRBJ2-7; the match to TRBD1 covers 7 bases. Sequencing was carried out using PBMCs. CDR3 in DNA: TGTGCCAGCTCACGCGACCCGCCCCGGACAGGTATCTACGAGCAGTACTTC. Translated, it gives CASSRDPPRTGIYEQYF. The full variable domain, its missing parts supplied by reference TRBV18 and TRBJ2-7, is NAGVMQNPRHLVRRRGQEARLRCSPMKGHSHVYWYRQLPEEGLKFMVYLQKENIIDESGMPKERFSAEFPKEGPSILRIQQVVRGDSAAYFCASSRDPPRTGIYEQYFGPGTRLTVT.